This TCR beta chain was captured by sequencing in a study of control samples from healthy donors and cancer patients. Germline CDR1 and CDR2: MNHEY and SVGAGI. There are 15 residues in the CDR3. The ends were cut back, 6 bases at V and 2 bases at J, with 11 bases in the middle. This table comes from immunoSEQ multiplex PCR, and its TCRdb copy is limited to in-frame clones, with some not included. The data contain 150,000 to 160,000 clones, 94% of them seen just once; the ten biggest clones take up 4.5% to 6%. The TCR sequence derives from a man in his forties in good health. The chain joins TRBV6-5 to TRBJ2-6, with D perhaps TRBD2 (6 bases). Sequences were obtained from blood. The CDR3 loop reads CASRPEGTGANVLTF. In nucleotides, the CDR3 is TGTGCCAGCAGGCCGGAGGGGACTGGGGCCAACGTCCTGACTTTC.